This T cell receptor beta chain appears in the sequencing data of a study of blood T cells in healthy people across ages. Germline values: CDR1 LGHDT, CDR2 YNNKEL (reference sequence). Trimming left V 0 bases short and J 7 bases short, with 7 bases between. This CDR3 region has 13 residues. The use of a sample-barcoded 5' primer and a J-beta primer mix characterized a second PCR of roughly 6 to 11 cycles. One entry per CDR3 protein results from TCRdb running MiXCR on the 5' RACE reads. The sample carries roughly 570,000 distinct CDR3 sequences, about 26% recorded once. The chain couples TRBV3-1 to TRBJ1-5; D unresolved. This sequence originates from an older woman in good health. Material: blood. The CDR3: CASSQDLRQPQHF. For the CDR3, the DNA is TGTGCCAGCAGCCAAGATCTGCGACAGCCCCAGCATTTT.